The 23 T cell receptor beta chains below come from one sample, sequenced in a study of T cells in Graves' hyperthyroidism and ophthalmopathy. From RNA transcripts, TCR beta CDR3 regions were amplified. HTBI primers were employed in a first-round RT-PCR of the TCR CDR3. TCRdb fed the multiplex PCR reads into MiXCR, producing one record per CDR3 protein. The repertoire holds a few hundred thousand distinct CDR3 sequences, with over 15% as singletons. Sequencing was done on a sample of blood. These receptors originate from a woman in her 50s with Graves' hyperthyroidism.

This clonotype showed up many times. This rearrangement joins TRBV20-1 to TRBJ2-7; 12 positions agree with TRBD2. Trimming removed 7 bases from V and 2 bases from J; junction bases left unmatched: 9. CDR3 length equals 15 residues. CDR1 and CDR2 from the germline V gene are DFQATT and SNEGSKA (reference sequence). The CDR3 loop is CSVMRLAGVTYEQYF. The CDR3, as DNA: TGCAGTGTCATGCGACTAGCGGGAGTCACCTACGAGCAGTACTTC.

The rearrangement uses TRBV9 and TRBJ2-1; TRBD2 aligns across 9 bases. Germline V gene data show CDR1 as SGDLS and CDR2 as YYNGEE. V shed 2 bases and J 5 bases; nucleotides not matched to a gene: 5. CDR3 length: 15 residues. The CDR3 spells CASSVLAGRDNEQFF. The CDR3 DNA is TGTGCCAGCAGCGTCCTAGCGGGGCGGGACAATGAGCAGTTCTTC.

There are many counts of this clonotype. The chain has TRBV7-3 and TRBJ2-3, with D maybe TRBD1 (5 bases). V lost 5 bases and J lost 4, with 13 bases in between. Per germline, CDR1 SGHTA and CDR2 FQGTGA. CDR3 length: 14 amino acids. The CDR3: CASSKNAGSDTQYF. The DNA of the CDR3 is TGTGCCAGCAGCAAAAACGCAGGGTCAGATACGCAGTATTTT.

This chain joins TRBV2 and TRBJ2-5, with D uncertain. V lost 8 bases and J 3 bases, leaving 13 bases between the germline ends. Germline V gene sequence: CDR1 SNHLY, CDR2 FYNNEI. The CDR3 spans 13 residues. The CDR3, as DNA: TGTGCCAGCTCTCCCTATACTGAAGAGACCCAGTACTTC. It codes for CASSPYTEETQYF.

This chain's CDR3 is CSARPWRDYNEQFF. The DNA for the CDR3 is TGCAGTGCTAGACCCTGGCGGGACTACAATGAGCAGTTCTTC. This sequence joins TRBV20-1 and TRBJ2-1, with D maybe TRBD2 (6 bases). The V end was cut by 2 bases, the J end by 3 bases, with 11 bases between. CDR1 DFQATT and CDR2 SNEGSKA come from the germline V gene (reference sequence). The CDR3 is 14 residues long.

The chain recombines TRBV30 with TRBJ1-4; D unresolved. The CDR3 totals 12 residues. Germline CDR1 GTSNPN, CDR2 SVGIG (reference sequence). V was clipped by 0 bases and J by 7 bases, with 6 bases between them. CDR3 in amino acids: CAWSVIGEKLFF. Written as DNA, the CDR3 is TGTGCCTGGAGTGTCATAGGTGAAAAACTGTTTTTT.

Ten or more counts support this clonotype. The chain has TRBV7-3 and TRBJ2-7; D tentatively reads TRBD1 or TRBD2 (5 bases each). V lost 5 bases and J lost 3, with 20 bases in between. Germline loops: CDR1 SGHTA, CDR2 FQGTGA. The CDR3 sequence is 16 residues long. The CDR3 DNA sequence: TGTGCCAGCAGCCCCACAGGTCCGCAGGGAGTCTACGAGCAGTACTTC. It translates to CASSPTGPQGVYEQYF.

This clonotype occurred many times. The V call is TRBV12-3 or TRBV12-4, the J call TRBJ1-2, with D maybe TRBD1 (5 bases). This CDR3 is built from 14 residues. Trimming pared 3 bases from V and 5 bases from J, leaving 13 bases between. The CDR3 spells CASSFQGTAYGYTF. The CDR3 DNA reads as TGTGCCAGCAGTTTCCAGGGCACCGCTTATGGCTACACCTTC.

CDR3: CASSPGGDGANVLTF. In DNA, the CDR3 is TGTGCCAGCAGCCCCGGGGGGGACGGGGCCAACGTCCTGACTTTC. This rearrangement joins TRBV6-1 to TRBJ2-6, with 8 positions matching TRBD2. Germline V CDR1 and CDR2: MNHNS, SASEGT. This CDR3 contains 15 residues. J was trimmed by 4 bases and V by 6 bases; bases with no gene match: 5.

The chain uses TRBV2 and TRBJ2-2; D unresolved. V lost 7 bases, J lost 2 bases, and 11 bases lay in between. The CDR3 has 14 amino acids. Germline values: CDR1 SNHLY, CDR2 FYNNEI. CDR3 nucleotide sequence: TGTGCCAGCAAGGGCACGGTAAACACCGGGGAGCTGTTTTTT. This codes for CASKGTVNTGELFF.

The table lists this clonotype with a few counts. This chain links TRBV12-3 or TRBV12-4 with TRBJ2-5; D unresolved. The CDR3 covers 13 residues. Trimming pared 7 bases from V and 1 base from J, leaving 10 bases between. Written as DNA, the CDR3 is TGTGCCAGCACCTCCGGTCTCCAAGAGACCCAGTACTTC. Its translation is CASTSGLQETQYF.

DNA of the CDR3: TGTGCCAGCAGCCTCCCGGGGCCCTTGAGGGAAACAGATACGCAGTATTTT. Its protein product is CASSLPGPLRETDTQYF. The chain joins TRBV7-9 to TRBJ2-3; D possibly matches TRBD1 or TRBD2 (5 bases each). This CDR3 is built from 17 residues. Germline V lookup: CDR1 SEHNR, CDR2 FQNEAQ (reference sequence). The ends were cut back, 5 bases at V and 3 bases at J, with 21 bases in the middle.

This rearrangement joins TRBV5-5 to TRBJ1-4, with TRBD1 as a possible D gene (6 bases). Germline V CDR1 and CDR2: SGHKS, YYEKEE (reference sequence). CDR3 length equals 15 residues. V was trimmed by 0 bases and J by 7 bases, leaving 13 bases between them. CDR3 residues: CASSLDREGGEKLFF. The CDR3 DNA reads TGTGCCAGCAGCTTGGACAGGGAAGGGGGTGAAAAACTGTTTTTT.

This clonotype was seen more than once but under ten times. The V and J genes are TRBV20-1 and TRBJ1-5; possibly TRBD1 for D (5 bases). V lost 1 base and J 5 bases, leaving 12 bases between the germline ends. The CDR3 extends over 14 amino acids. CDR1 and CDR2 from the germline V gene are DFQATT and SNEGSKA (reference sequence). The CDR3 here is CSARGGGTDQPQHF. For the CDR3, the DNA is TGCAGTGCTAGAGGGGGAGGGACGGATCAGCCCCAGCATTTT.

The chain is built from TRBV10-2 and TRBJ2-5, with 7 bases aligning to TRBD1. V trimming: 0 bases; J trimming: 7 bases; junction bases outside the gene matches: 8. This CDR3 has 15 amino acids. The germline V gene encodes CDR1 WSHSY and CDR2 SAAADI. The CDR3 spells CASSESTGTVGTQYF. CDR3 nucleotide sequence: TGCGCCAGCAGTGAGTCGACGGGGACAGTCGGGACCCAGTACTTC.

In this sample, this clonotype turned up many times. The J gene is TRBJ1-1, the V gene TRBV20-1; D is perhaps TRBD1 (6 bases). Germline CDR1 is DFQATT and CDR2 is SNEGSKA (reference sequence). The CDR3 spans 13 residues. The V gene lost 4 bases and the J gene lost 5 bases, with 14 bases spanning the gap. The CDR3 DNA sequence: TGCAGTGCTAATAGGGGGGCAGGGACTGAAGCTTTCTTT. This translates into CSANRGAGTEAFF.

Only a few counts were recorded for this clonotype. The chain couples TRBV12-3 or TRBV12-4 to TRBJ1-4; D not resolved. This CDR3 is 14 amino acids long. The V end was cut by 6 bases, the J end by 0 bases, with 8 bases between. In nucleotides, the CDR3 is TGTGCCAGCAGGGAGGATGCAACTAATGAAAAACTGTTTTTT. This gives the protein CASREDATNEKLFF.

This clonotype was observed many times. V gene TRBV6-1 combines with J gene TRBJ1-1, with D unresolved. CDR3 size: 14 residues. Trimming cost V 5 bases and J 3 bases, with 13 bases left between them. CDR1 and CDR2 (germline): MNHNS, SASEGT. The CDR3 coding sequence is TGTGCCAGCAGTTCATCCCCAAAACACACTGAAGCTTTCTTT. Protein sequence: CASSSSPKHTEAFF.

In its sample, this clonotype was seen many times. This sequence joins TRBV5-1 and TRBJ2-7; D is ambiguous. The CDR3 is 14 amino acids. Trimming cost V 0 bases and J 0 bases, with 7 bases left between them. Germline V gene data show CDR1 as SGHRS and CDR2 as YFSETQ. CDR3 in amino acids: CASSLDGISYEQYF. The DNA for the CDR3 is TGCGCCAGCAGCTTGGATGGGATCTCCTACGAGCAGTACTTC.

This clonotype was counted ten times or more. The V gene is TRBV5-5, the J gene TRBJ2-3, with 14 bases aligning to TRBD2. V shed 0 bases and J 6 bases; nucleotides not matched to a gene: 6. Germline CDR1 and CDR2: SGHKS and YYEKEE (reference sequence). The CDR3 sequence is 17 residues long. CDR3 bases: TGTGCCAGCAGCTTGGGGAGACTAGCGGGGGGGTTGGATACGCAGTATTTT. The encoded protein is CASSLGRLAGGLDTQYF.

This chain joins TRBV19 and TRBJ1-6; D is unclear. In germline, CDR1 is LNHDA, CDR2 SQIVND (reference sequence). This CDR3 region has 16 residues. V lost 5 bases and J lost 5, with 16 bases in between. DNA for the CDR3: TGTGCCAGTAGTCCCATAGGACCGGCAAATAATTCACCCCTCCACTTT. As protein: CASSPIGPANNSPLHF.

Only a few counts were recorded for this clonotype. The rearrangement links TRBV12-3 or TRBV12-4 to TRBJ1-3; the D is unclear. The CDR3 runs 16 residues. Trimming left V 1 base short and J 2 bases short, with 12 bases between. The CDR3, as DNA: TGTGCCAGCAGTTTAGACACCTTCGGCCCTGGAAACACCATATATTTT. Its protein is CASSLDTFGPGNTIYF.

This clonotype was seen a few times. The chain carries TRBV7-9 and TRBJ2-1; 9 nucleotides agree with TRBD2. The V and J ends lost 0 bases and 7 bases, in that order; junction bases with no gene match: 4. CDR3 length: 15 residues. Germline V gene data show CDR1 as SEHNR and CDR2 as FQNEAQ (reference sequence). CDR3 sequence: CASSLAGTSLNEQFF. As DNA, the CDR3 is TGTGCCAGCAGCTTAGCCGGGACTAGCTTGAATGAGCAGTTCTTC.